The rows below give T cell receptor beta chains drawn from one sample of a study of spatial heterogeneity in lung cancer. TCRdb analysed the 5' RACE reads with MiXCR anew, one entry per CDR3 protein. In the table there are 110,000 or so distinct CDR3 sequences, under 14% of which are singletons. Here the sequenced sample was PBMCs, taken at follow-up. These receptors originate from a female donor with early-stage non-small cell lung cancer. The CDR3 runs from the conserved cysteine through the conserved F or W. A D gene is named only where the DNA matches it firmly. The size of a clone is reported for some rows only, either as once, few or many, or as a class for expanded clones.

DNA: TGCGCCAGCAGCCAAGTAGGGACAGGGAGGGACATTCAGTACTTC
CDR3: CASSQVGTGRDIQYF
J: TRBJ2-4
D: TRBD1
V: TRBV4-1
size: -

DNA: TGTGCCAGCAGTGACTCGAATTTGCCCACAGATGCGCAGTATTTT
CDR3: CASSDSNLPTDAQYF
J: TRBJ2-3
D: -
V: TRBV6-4
size: -

DNA: TGTGCCAGCAGCCAAGATCCAGCGGCCTACAATGAGCAGTTCTTC
CDR3: CASSQDPAAYNEQFF
J: TRBJ2-1
D: -
V: TRBV3-1
size: -

DNA: TGCAGTGCTAGAGCCTCCGGGGGTAGTGGTCAGCCCCAGCATTTT
CDR3: CSARASGGSGQPQHF
J: TRBJ1-5
D: -
V: TRBV20-1
size: few

DNA: TGTGCCAGCAGTTTGTGGCTAGCGGGAGCACACAATGAGCAGTTCTTC
CDR3: CASSLWLAGAHNEQFF
J: TRBJ2-1
D: TRBD2
V: TRBV12-3/TRBV12-4
size: many

DNA: TGTGCCAGCAGTGCTGGCGGGAGAAACGCCGGGGAGCTGTTTTTT
CDR3: CASSAGGRNAGELFF
J: TRBJ2-2
D: TRBD2
V: TRBV27
size: -

DNA: TGTGCCAGCAGCTTAGTAGGGAGACCACGAGGACTAGCGGGAGGAATCGGGACCCAGTACTTC
CDR3: CASSLVGRPRGLAGGIGTQYF
J: TRBJ2-5
D: TRBD2
V: TRBV11-2
size: many

DNA: TGCAGTGCTAGAGCCTCCCTAGTTATGGGATATGGCTACACCTTC
CDR3: CSARASLVMGYGYTF
J: TRBJ1-2
D: -
V: TRBV20-1
size: many

DNA: TGTGCCAGCAGCCTAACAAGGAGCTCCTACGAGCAGTACTTC
CDR3: CASSLTRSSYEQYF
J: TRBJ2-7
D: -
V: TRBV14
size: -

DNA: TGTGCCAGCAGTTACTCAATCTTGCAAGAGACCCAGTACTTC
CDR3: CASSYSILQETQYF
J: TRBJ2-5
D: -
V: TRBV7-7
size: many

DNA: TGTGCCATCAGTGAGTATGGGCCCGACACCATAAACATTCAGTACTTC
CDR3: CAISEYGPDTINIQYF
J: TRBJ2-4
D: -
V: TRBV10-3
size: many

DNA: TGTGCCAGCAGTTCCCCGCCGTTGGCGGGAGGGAGCGAGCAGTACTTC
CDR3: CASSSPPLAGGSEQYF
J: TRBJ2-7
D: TRBD2
V: TRBV28
size: -

DNA: TGTGCCAGCAGTACGATCGCCGGGAATTCACCCCTCCACTTT
CDR3: CASSTIAGNSPLHF
J: TRBJ1-6
D: -
V: TRBV6-2/TRBV6-3
size: few

DNA: TGTGCCAGCAGTCCTAACAGGGGAAATCAGCCCCAGCATTTT
CDR3: CASSPNRGNQPQHF
J: TRBJ1-5
D: TRBD1
V: TRBV28
size: many

DNA: TGTGCCAGCAGCCCCTCTAGCGGGAGTCAAGATACGCAGTATTTT
CDR3: CASSPSSGSQDTQYF
J: TRBJ2-3
D: TRBD2
V: TRBV28
size: few

DNA: TGTGCCAGCAGCCAATCCCAATTTGGAAATCTGAAAGATACGCAGTATTTT
CDR3: CASSQSQFGNLKDTQYF
J: TRBJ2-3
D: -
V: TRBV14
size: few

DNA: TGTGCCAGCAGCCAACAGCGGGGAGAGACCCAGTACTTC
CDR3: CASSQQRGETQYF
J: TRBJ2-5
D: TRBD2
V: TRBV3-1
size: many

DNA: TGTGCCAGCACTTCGGGGTACAATTCACCCCTCCACTTT
CDR3: CASTSGYNSPLHF
J: TRBJ1-6
D: -
V: TRBV3-1
size: many

DNA: TGCAGCGTTGGGGGACAGGGATCCTACGAGCAGTACTTC
CDR3: CSVGGQGSYEQYF
J: TRBJ2-7
D: TRBD1
V: TRBV29-1
size: few

DNA: TGTGCCAGCAGTTTATCAGAGCGGACCGGGTTCTCACCCCTCCACTTT
CDR3: CASSLSERTGFSPLHF
J: TRBJ1-6
D: -
V: TRBV28
size: few

DNA: TGTGCCAGCTCACCGGCGGACAGGGGGAGCTCCTATAATTCACCCCTCCACTTT
CDR3: CASSPADRGSSYNSPLHF
J: TRBJ1-6
D: TRBD1
V: TRBV18
size: few

DNA: TGCGCCAGCAGCTTGACAGGGGACGAGCAGTACTTC
CDR3: CASSLTGDEQYF
J: TRBJ2-7
D: TRBD1
V: TRBV5-1
size: few

DNA: TGCAGCGTAATCGGACAGGTAGGGGAGCCCCAGCATTTT
CDR3: CSVIGQVGEPQHF
J: TRBJ1-5
D: TRBD1
V: TRBV29-1
size: many

DNA: TGTGCCAGCATGTTCCTCGTCCGGGGGTCGGGCTCAGATACGCAGTATTTT
CDR3: CASMFLVRGSGSDTQYF
J: TRBJ2-3
D: -
V: TRBV12-3/TRBV12-4
size: many

DNA: TGTGCCAGCAACAGACAGGGAGAATCCTACAATGAGCAGTTCTTC
CDR3: CASNRQGESYNEQFF
J: TRBJ2-1
D: TRBD1
V: TRBV9
size: few

DNA: TGTGCCAGCAGTTGGGACAGGGTCTTCTATGGCTACACCTTC
CDR3: CASSWDRVFYGYTF
J: TRBJ1-2
D: TRBD1
V: TRBV28
size: few

DNA: TGTGCCAGCAGTCCCTCCGGGCTAGCGGGAGCAGATACGCAGTATTTT
CDR3: CASSPSGLAGADTQYF
J: TRBJ2-3
D: TRBD2
V: TRBV12-3/TRBV12-4
size: -

DNA: TGTGCCAGCAGTACCGGGCTAACCTACAATGAGCAGTTCTTC
CDR3: CASSTGLTYNEQFF
J: TRBJ2-1
D: -
V: TRBV6-2/TRBV6-3
size: many

DNA: TGTGCCAGCAGTTTAGTCTCCCAGGGTACGCAGTATTTT
CDR3: CASSLVSQGTQYF
J: TRBJ2-3
D: -
V: TRBV28
size: -

DNA: TGTGCCAGCAGTTTATTGGGGCGCCAGCTGTTCTTC
CDR3: CASSLLGRQLFF
J: TRBJ2-1
D: -
V: TRBV28
size: many

DNA: TGCAGTGCTAGGATGTTAGCGGGAGTTCGGTCCTACGAGCAGTACTTC
CDR3: CSARMLAGVRSYEQYF
J: TRBJ2-7
D: TRBD2
V: TRBV20-1
size: many

DNA: TGTGCCAGCAGTTTCCCCTCCTACGAGCAGTACTTC
CDR3: CASSFPSYEQYF
J: TRBJ2-7
D: -
V: TRBV28
size: few

DNA: TGCGCCAGCAGTCAATCCACCCCCTCAGGTTTCTGCAATCAGCCCCAGCATTTT
CDR3: CASSQSTPSGFCNQPQHF
J: TRBJ1-5
D: -
V: TRBV23-1
size: -

DNA: TGCGCCAGCAGCCAAGTTCAGTCGGGGGAGGGCGGCTACGAGCAGTACTTC
CDR3: CASSQVQSGEGGYEQYF
J: TRBJ2-7
D: TRBD2
V: TRBV4-1
size: -

DNA: TGTGCCAGCAGCTTCGGCGGCCAAGAGACCCAGTACTTC
CDR3: CASSFGGQETQYF
J: TRBJ2-5
D: -
V: TRBV11-3
size: -

DNA: TGTGCCAGCAAGCGGCGATTGAACCGGGACAGTTTTTCTGAAGCTTTCTTT
CDR3: CASKRRLNRDSFSEAFF
J: TRBJ1-1
D: TRBD1
V: TRBV6-2/TRBV6-3
size: few

DNA: TGTGCCATCAGGAATGGACTAGCGGGAGAGGGGACCTACAATGAGCAGTTCTTC
CDR3: CAIRNGLAGEGTYNEQFF
J: TRBJ2-1
D: TRBD2
V: TRBV10-3
size: -

DNA: TGTGCCAGCAAGGAGGGCGGGAGGAAAGATACGCAGTATTTT
CDR3: CASKEGGRKDTQYF
J: TRBJ2-3
D: TRBD2
V: TRBV2
size: -

DNA: TGTGCCAGCAGCTTAGTCGGCGGGGACGTGAATGGCTACACCTTC
CDR3: CASSLVGGDVNGYTF
J: TRBJ1-2
D: -
V: TRBV11-1
size: -

DNA: TGTGCCAGCAGTCAATCCTACTTTATCAATCCCACACCGAACACTGAAGCTTTCTTT
CDR3: CASSQSYFINPTPNTEAFF
J: TRBJ1-1
D: -
V: TRBV27
size: many

DNA: TGTGCCAGCAGGGGGACAGGGGGCTCTCGTCTCGCTTTCTTT
CDR3: CASRGTGGSRLAFF
J: TRBJ1-1
D: TRBD1
V: TRBV2
size: -

DNA: TGTGCCAGCAGCCTCCCGGGGGCATCGAACACTGAAGCTTTCTTT
CDR3: CASSLPGASNTEAFF
J: TRBJ1-1
D: -
V: TRBV5-4
size: few

DNA: TGCGCCAGCAGCGGGGGACGGTCTCCCTCGGACGAGCAGTACTTC
CDR3: CASSGGRSPSDEQYF
J: TRBJ2-7
D: -
V: TRBV5-1
size: -

DNA: TGTGCCAGCAGCGGAGCCGGGACAGGGGAGGGGACCCAGTACTTC
CDR3: CASSGAGTGEGTQYF
J: TRBJ2-5
D: TRBD1
V: TRBV28
size: -